This record covers a single T cell receptor (beta chain). This specimen belongs to a study of blood T cell repertoires in COVID-19. Across the whole study: Samples of COVID-19 (acute and convalescent) were obtained from the United States, Italy and Spain. PBMCs, B-cell-depleted T cells, or T cells provided the cDNA or gDNA that made up the material.

Original handling: Amplification with reference gene primers provided the estimates of nucleated cell counts. This table comes from immunoSEQ multiplex PCR, and its TCRdb copy is limited to in-frame clones, with some not included. For V, J and clone size, that table is used; D and trimming come from the DNA. Seen here are hundreds of thousands of clones, roughly 85% observed once, and the top ten hold roughly 7%. This CDR3 comprises 19 residues. V shed 4 bases and J shed 0 bases, with 22 bases lying between them. Germline loops: CDR1 KGHDR, CDR2 SFDVKD. The sequencing sample was made of peripheral blood. This chain uses TRBV24-1 with TRBJ2-3; tentatively, D is TRBD2 (6 bases). The sequence was obtained from a human donor in a cohort sampled during active COVID-19. In nucleotides, the CDR3 is TGTGCCACCAGTGACCCCTTAGCACTAACTAGCTCAAGCACAGATACGCAGTATTTT. This gives the protein CATSDPLALTSSSTDTQYF.